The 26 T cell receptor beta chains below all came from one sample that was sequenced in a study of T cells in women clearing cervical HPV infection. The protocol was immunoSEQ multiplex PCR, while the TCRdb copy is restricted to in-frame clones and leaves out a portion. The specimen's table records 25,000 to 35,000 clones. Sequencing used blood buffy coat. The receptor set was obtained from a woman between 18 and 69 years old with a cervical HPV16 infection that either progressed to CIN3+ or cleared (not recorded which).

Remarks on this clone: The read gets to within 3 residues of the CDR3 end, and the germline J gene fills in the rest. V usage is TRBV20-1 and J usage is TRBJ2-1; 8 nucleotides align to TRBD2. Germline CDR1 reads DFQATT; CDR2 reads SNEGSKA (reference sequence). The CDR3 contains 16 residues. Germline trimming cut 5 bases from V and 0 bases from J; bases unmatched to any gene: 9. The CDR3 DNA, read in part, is TGCAGTGCTTACCAACGGGGGGGCCGCTCCTACAATGAG. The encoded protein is CSAYQRGGRSYNE. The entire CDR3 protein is CSAYQRGGRSYNEQFF.

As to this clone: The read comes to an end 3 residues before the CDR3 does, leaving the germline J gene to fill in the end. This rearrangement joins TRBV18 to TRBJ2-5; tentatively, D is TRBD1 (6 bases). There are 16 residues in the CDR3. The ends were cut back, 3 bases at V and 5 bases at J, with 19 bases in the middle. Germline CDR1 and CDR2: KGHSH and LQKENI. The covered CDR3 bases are TGTGCCAGCTCACCTAGTTCGGTGGTTACAGGGGAGACC. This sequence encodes CASSPSSVVTGET. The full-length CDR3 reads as CASSPSSVVTGETQYF.

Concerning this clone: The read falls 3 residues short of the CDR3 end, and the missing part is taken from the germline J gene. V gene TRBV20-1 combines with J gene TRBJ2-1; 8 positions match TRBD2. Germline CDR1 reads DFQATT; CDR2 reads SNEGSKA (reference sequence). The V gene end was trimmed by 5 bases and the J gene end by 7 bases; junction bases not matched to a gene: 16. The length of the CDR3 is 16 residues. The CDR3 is CSAPGGAVGGLNEQFF. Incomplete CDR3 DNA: TGCAGTGCTCCCGGGGGGGCTGTGGGGGGTTTGAATGAG.

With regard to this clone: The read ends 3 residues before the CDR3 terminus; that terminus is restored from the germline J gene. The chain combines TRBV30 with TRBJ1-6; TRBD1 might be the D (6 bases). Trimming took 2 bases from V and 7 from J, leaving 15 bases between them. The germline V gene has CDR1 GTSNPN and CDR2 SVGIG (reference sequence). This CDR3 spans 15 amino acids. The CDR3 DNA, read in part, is TGTGCCTGGAGTCTCTTTCGCCAGGGGAATTCACCC. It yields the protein CAWSLFRQGNSP. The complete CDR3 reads CAWSLFRQGNSPLHF.

The part of the CDR3 DNA that was read is TGTGCCAGCTGCCCCGGCGGCGCGGAGCTTAACGAG. This sequence encodes CASCPGGAELNE. The whole CDR3 reads CASCPGGAELNEQYF. The gene calls are TRBV6-2 or TRBV6-3 and TRBJ2-7, with no clear D. The CDR3 end falls 3 residues outside the read, so it is completed with the germline J gene. In germline, CDR1 is MNHEY, CDR2 SVGEGT. V was clipped by 8 bases and J by 5 bases, with 22 bases between them. The CDR3 consists of 15 residues.

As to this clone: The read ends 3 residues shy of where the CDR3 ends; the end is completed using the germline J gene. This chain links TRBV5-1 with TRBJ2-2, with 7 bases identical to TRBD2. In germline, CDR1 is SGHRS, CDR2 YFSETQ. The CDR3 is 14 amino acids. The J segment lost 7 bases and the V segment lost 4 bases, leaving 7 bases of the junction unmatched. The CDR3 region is CASSGGLSGGELFF. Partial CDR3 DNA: TGCGCCAGCAGCGGGGGACTATCGGGCGGGGAG.

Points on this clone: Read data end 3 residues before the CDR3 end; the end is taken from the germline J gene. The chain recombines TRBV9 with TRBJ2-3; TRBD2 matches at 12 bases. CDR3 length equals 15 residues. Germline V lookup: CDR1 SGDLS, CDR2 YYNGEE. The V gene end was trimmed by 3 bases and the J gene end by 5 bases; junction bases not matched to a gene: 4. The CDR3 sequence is CASSALAGGLDTQYF. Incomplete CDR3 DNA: TGTGCCAGCAGCGCTCTAGCGGGAGGGCTAGATACG.

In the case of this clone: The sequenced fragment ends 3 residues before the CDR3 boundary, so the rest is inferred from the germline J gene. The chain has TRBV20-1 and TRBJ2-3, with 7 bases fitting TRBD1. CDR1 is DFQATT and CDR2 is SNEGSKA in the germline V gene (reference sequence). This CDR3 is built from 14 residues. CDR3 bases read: TGCAGTGCTCCCAGGACAGGAGAAAAGGAGACG. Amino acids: CSAPRTGEKET. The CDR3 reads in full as CSAPRTGEKETQYF.

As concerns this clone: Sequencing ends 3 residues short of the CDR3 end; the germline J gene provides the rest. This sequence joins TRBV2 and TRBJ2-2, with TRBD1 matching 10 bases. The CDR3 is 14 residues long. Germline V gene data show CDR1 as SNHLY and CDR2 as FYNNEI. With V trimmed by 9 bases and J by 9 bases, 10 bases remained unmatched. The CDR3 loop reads CAREDRGSARELFF. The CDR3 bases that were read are TGTGCCAGAGAGGACAGGGGGTCCGCCAGGGAG.

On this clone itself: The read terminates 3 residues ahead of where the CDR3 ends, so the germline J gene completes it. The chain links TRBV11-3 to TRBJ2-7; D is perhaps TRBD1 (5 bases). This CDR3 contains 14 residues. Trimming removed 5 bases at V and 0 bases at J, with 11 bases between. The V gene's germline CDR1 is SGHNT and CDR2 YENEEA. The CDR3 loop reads CASSTGRSSYEQYF. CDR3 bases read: TGTGCCAGCAGCACAGGTCGATCCTCCTACGAG.

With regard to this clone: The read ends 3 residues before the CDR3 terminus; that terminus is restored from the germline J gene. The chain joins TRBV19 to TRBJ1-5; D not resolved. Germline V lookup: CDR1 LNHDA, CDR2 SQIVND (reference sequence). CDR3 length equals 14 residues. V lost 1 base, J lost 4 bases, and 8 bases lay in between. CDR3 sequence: CASSIVPLNQPQHF. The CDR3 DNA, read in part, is TGTGCCAGTAGTATAGTGCCCCTAAATCAGCCC.

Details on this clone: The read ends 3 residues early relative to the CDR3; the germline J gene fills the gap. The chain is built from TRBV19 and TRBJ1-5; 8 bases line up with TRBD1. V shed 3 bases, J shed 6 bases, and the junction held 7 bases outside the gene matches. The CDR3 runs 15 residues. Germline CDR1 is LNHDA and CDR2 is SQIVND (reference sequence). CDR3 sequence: CASSIRDRGGQPQHF. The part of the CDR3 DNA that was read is TGTGCCAGTAGTATCCGCGACAGGGGCGGTCAGCCC.

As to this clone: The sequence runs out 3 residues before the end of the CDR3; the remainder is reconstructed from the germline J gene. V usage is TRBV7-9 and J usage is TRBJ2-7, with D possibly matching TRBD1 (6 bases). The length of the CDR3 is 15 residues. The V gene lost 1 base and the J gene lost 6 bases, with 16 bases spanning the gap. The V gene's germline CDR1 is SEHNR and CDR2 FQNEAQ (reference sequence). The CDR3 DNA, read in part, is TGTGCCAGCAGCTTAGTTATAACAGGGTGGATCGAG. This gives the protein CASSLVITGWIE. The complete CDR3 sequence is CASSLVITGWIEQYF.

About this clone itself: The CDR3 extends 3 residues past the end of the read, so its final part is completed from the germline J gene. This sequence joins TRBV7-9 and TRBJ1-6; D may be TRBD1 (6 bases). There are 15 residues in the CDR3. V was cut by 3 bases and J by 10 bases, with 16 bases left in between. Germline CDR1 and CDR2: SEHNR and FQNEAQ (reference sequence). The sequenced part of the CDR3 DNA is TGTGCCAGCAGCTTCACAGGGCAGGGAGAATCACCC. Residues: CASSFTGQGESP. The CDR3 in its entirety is CASSFTGQGESPLHF.

The CDR3 bases that were read are TGTGCCACCAGTGATTCCCCCCCTGAGCTAAGCGGGGGATACTACGAG. This sequence encodes CATSDSPPELSGGYYE. The CDR3 as a whole reads CATSDSPPELSGGYYEQYF. The chain is built from TRBV24-1 and TRBJ2-7; the match to TRBD2 covers 8 bases. The read finishes 3 residues shy of the CDR3 end, and the germline J gene is used to complete it. The V gene end was trimmed by 2 bases and the J gene end by 3 bases; junction bases not matched to a gene: 17. Germline-derived CDR1 and CDR2 are KGHDR and SFDVKD. This CDR3 is built from 19 residues.

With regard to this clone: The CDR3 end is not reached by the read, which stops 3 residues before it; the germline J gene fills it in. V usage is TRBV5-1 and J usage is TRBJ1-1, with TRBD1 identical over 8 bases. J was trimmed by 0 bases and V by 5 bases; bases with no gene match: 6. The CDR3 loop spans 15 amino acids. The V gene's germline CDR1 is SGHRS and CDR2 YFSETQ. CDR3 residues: CASRGTGGVNTEAFF. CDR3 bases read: TGCGCCAGCAGGGGTACAGGGGGTGTGAACACTGAA.

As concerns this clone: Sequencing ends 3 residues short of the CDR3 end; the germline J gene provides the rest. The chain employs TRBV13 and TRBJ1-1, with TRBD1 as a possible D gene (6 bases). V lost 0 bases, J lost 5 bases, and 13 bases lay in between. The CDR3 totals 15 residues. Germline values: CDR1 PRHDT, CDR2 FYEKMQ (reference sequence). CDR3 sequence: CASSLGGGGGTEAFF. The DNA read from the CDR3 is TGTGCCAGCAGCTTAGGCGGGGGGGGCGGGACTGAA.

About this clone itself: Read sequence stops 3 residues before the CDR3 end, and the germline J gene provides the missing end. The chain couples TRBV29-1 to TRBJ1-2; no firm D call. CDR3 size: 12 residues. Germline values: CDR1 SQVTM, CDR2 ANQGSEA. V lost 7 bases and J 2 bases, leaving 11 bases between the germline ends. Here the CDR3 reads CSAPTGNYGYTF. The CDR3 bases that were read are TGCAGCGCACCGACGGGGAACTATGGC.

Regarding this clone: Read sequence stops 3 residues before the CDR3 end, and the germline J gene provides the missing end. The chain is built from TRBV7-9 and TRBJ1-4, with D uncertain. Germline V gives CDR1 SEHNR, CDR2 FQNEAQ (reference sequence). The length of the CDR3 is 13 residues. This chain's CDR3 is CASSLQDNSPLFF. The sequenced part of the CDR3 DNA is TGTGCCAGCAGCTTACAGGATAATTCACCA.

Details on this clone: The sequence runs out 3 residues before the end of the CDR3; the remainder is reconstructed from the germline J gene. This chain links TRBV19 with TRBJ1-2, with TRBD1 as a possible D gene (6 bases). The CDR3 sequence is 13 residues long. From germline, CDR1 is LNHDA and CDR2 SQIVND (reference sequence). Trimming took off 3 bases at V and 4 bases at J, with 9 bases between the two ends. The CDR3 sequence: CASSMVGAYGYTF. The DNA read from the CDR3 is TGTGCCAGTAGTATGGTGGGGGCCTATGGC.

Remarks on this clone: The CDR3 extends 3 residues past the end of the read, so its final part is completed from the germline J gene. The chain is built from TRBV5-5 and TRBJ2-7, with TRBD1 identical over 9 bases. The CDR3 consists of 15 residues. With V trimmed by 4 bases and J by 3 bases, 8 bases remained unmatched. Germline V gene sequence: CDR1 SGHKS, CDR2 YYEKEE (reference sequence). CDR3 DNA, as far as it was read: TGTGCCAGCAGCCGTCCCGGGACAGGGAACTACGAG. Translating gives CASSRPGTGNYE. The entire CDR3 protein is CASSRPGTGNYEQYF. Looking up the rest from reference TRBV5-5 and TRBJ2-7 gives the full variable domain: DAGVTQSPTHLIKTRGQQVTLRCSPISGHKSVSWYQQVLGQGPQFIFQYYEKEERGRGNFPDRFSARQFPNYSSELNVNALLLGDSALYLCASSRPGTGNYEQYFGPGTRLTVT.

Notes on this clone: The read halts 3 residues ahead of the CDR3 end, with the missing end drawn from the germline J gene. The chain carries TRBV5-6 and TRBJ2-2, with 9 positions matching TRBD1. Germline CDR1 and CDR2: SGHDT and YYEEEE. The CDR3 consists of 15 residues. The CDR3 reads CASSRLGQGDEKLFF. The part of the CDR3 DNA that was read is TGTGCCAGCAGCCGTTTGGGACAGGGCGATGAAAAG.

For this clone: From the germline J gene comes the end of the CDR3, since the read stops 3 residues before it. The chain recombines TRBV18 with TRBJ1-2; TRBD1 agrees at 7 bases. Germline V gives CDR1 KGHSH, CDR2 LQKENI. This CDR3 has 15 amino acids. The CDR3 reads CASSPAPGGQYDYTF. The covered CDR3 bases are TGTGCCAGCTCACCAGCGCCAGGGGGACAATACGAC.

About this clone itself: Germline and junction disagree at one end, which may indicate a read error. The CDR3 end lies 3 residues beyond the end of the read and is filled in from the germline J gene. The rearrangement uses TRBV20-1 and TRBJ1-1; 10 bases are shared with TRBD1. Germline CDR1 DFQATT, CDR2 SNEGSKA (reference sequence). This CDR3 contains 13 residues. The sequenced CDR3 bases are TGCAGTCCTAGGGACAGGGGGAACACTGAA. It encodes CSPRDRGNTE. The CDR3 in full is CSPRDRGNTEAFF.

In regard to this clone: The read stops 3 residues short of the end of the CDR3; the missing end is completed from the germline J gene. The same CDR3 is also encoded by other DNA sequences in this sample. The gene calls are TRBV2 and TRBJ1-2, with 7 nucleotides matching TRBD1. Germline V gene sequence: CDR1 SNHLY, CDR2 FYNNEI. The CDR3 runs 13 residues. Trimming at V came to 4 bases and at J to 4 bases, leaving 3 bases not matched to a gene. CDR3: CASSGQGTYGYTF. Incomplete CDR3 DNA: TGTGCCAGCAGTGGACAGGGCACCTATGGC.

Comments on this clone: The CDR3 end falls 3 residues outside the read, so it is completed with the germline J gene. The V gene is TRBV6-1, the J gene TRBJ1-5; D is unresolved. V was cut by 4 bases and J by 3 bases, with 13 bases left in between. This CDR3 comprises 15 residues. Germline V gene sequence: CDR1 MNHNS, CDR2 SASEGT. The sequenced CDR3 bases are TGTGCCAGCAGTGGGGCCCGGGGATCCAATCAGCCC. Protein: CASSGARGSNQP. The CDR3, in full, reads CASSGARGSNQPQHF.